This T cell receptor (beta chain) emerged from a study of blood T cell repertoires in COVID-19. Study in general: Sites in the United States, Italy and Spain provided acute and convalescent COVID-19 samples.

This CDR3 has 13 amino acids. Deletions cut 2 bases from V and 6 bases from J, with 10 bases between. Germline-derived CDR1 and CDR2 are KGHSH and LQKENI. The study recruited people aged about 18 to 89 years across about two dozen US areas. In assigning cohorts, the study relied on participant-reported clinical history. In the original analysis: Estimation of nucleated cell counts was performed using reference gene primer amplification. Data came from immunoSEQ multiplex PCR; TCRdb stores just in-frame clones and leaves some out. That table gives V, J and clone size, and the DNA gave D and trimming. The repertoire holds roughly 340,000 clones, with more than 80% as singletons.

Sequencing input: PBMCs or T cells enriched from blood (not recorded which). This receptor was identified in a man between 18 and 35 years old who had recovered from COVID-19. V usage is TRBV18 and J usage is TRBJ1-2; D remains ambiguous. The CDR3 DNA follows: TGTGCCAGCTCACCAACCGAGGGAGATGGCTACACCTTC. It is translated as CASSPTEGDGYTF.